A selection of T cell receptor beta chains follows, all from one sample in a study of T-cell reconstitution after alpha-beta-depleted transplantation in children. TCRdb recomputed calls from the PCR reads with MiXCR, one row per CDR3 protein. This sample has fewer than 550,000 distinct CDR3 sequences, with under 20% found just once. The sequenced sample was PBMCs, mostly from graft donor cells, obtained 360 days after TCRalphabeta/CD19-depleted stem cell transplant. The receptors shown here come from a boy less than two years old who had a stem cell transplant for Wiskott-Aldrich syndrome, so the T cells may come from the graft donor. The CDR3 runs from the conserved cysteine through the conserved F or W. Fields, in order: J gene, clone size, V gene, CDR3 protein. The size field is filled for only some rows; it gives once, few, many or a size class.

>TRBJ1-2|-|TRBV30
CAWIRTAYGYTF
>TRBJ1-2|few|TRBV2
CASSESAVDYGYTF
>TRBJ2-3|few|TRBV7-8
CASSSGPWDTQYF
>TRBJ2-7|few|TRBV4-3
CASSQAHSSGTAYEQYF
>TRBJ2-1|few|TRBV5-1
CASSLRAHYNEQFF
>TRBJ1-6|few|TRBV12-3/TRBV12-4
CASSPLNSPLHF
>TRBJ2-1|-|TRBV18
CASSPREVPYNEQFF
>TRBJ2-1|-|TRBV14
CASSQGRLAGGKQFF
>TRBJ2-2|-|TRBV7-8
CASSFISGELFF
>TRBJ2-2|-|TRBV27
CPSSLLAGMTTGELFF
>TRBJ1-1|few|TRBV5-1
CASSLALLQGNTEAFF
>TRBJ2-7|-|TRBV27
CASSSSGGSYEQYF
>TRBJ2-3|-|TRBV20-1
CSARAFRSSTDTQYF
>TRBJ2-1|-|TRBV29-1
CSVTPRLAGQQFF
>TRBJ2-7|few|TRBV9
CASSVGDRFYEQYF
>TRBJ2-1|many|TRBV10-3
CAIRRDLHNEQFF
>TRBJ2-1|-|TRBV14
CASSPRHSRPYNEQFF
>TRBJ2-7|few|TRBV10-3
CAIRKNEQYF
>TRBJ2-2|few|TRBV24-1
CATSDGTVPTGELFF
>TRBJ1-5|few|TRBV19
CASSIAPVGGGNQPQHF
>TRBJ2-5|few|TRBV6-5
CASSYSKGTSWETQYF
>TRBJ1-5|-|TRBV14
CAITGGLWSCNQPQHF
>TRBJ2-3|-|TRBV9
CASSLYSGGATDTQYF
>TRBJ2-6|-|TRBV6-5
CASSYGQTGANVLTF
>TRBJ2-1|few|TRBV4-2
CASSQANFGTWDNEQFF
>TRBJ2-1|few|TRBV6-1
CASRVDISYNEQFF
>TRBJ2-1|few|TRBV13
CASSLGPVRNEQFF
>TRBJ2-2|-|TRBV2
CASSGWVKSGNTGELFF
>TRBJ1-3|-|TRBV20-1
CSATQNSGNTIYF
>TRBJ1-5|-|TRBV6-5
CASSHGQGATNQPQHF
>TRBJ2-3|few|TRBV5-1
CASSLNGATDTQYF
>TRBJ2-7|-|TRBV3-1
CASSRTSGSTKQYF
>TRBJ2-1|-|TRBV7-2
CASSWDRGSNEQFF
>TRBJ2-1|-|TRBV20-1
CSARDPTSGGYNEQFF
>TRBJ2-1|-|TRBV21-1
CASSKVGSGRAGENEQFF
>TRBJ2-2|many|TRBV5-1
CASSLGSGELFF
>TRBJ2-1|few|TRBV24-1
CATSDLRWGNEQFF
>TRBJ2-3|-|TRBV10-3
CAIGKGEGDTQYF
>TRBJ2-5|-|TRBV12-3/TRBV12-4
CASNLAGGQRETQYF
>TRBJ2-7|few|TRBV29-1
CSVYTEGTLYEQYF
>TRBJ2-7|-|TRBV4-3
CASARTSGLYEQYF
>TRBJ1-2|-|TRBV12-3/TRBV12-4
CASSLRPGGLRSYGYTF
>TRBJ2-3|-|TRBV24-1
CATSEGDTQYF